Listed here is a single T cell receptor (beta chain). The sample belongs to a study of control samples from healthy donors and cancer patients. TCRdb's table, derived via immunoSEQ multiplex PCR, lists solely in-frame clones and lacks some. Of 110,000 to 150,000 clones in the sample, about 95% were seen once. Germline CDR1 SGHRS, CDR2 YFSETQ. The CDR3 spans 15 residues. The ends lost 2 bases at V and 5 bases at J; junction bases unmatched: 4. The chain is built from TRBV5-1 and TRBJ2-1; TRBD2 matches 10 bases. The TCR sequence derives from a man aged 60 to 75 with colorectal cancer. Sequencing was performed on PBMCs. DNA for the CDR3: TGCGCCAGCAGCTTATGGACTAGCGGTAACAATGAGCAGTTCTTC. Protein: CASSLWTSGNNEQFF.